This record concerns one T cell receptor (beta chain) sequence. It has no known antigen specificity. Base qualities are not at hand, and no much larger clone is one base apart. This sample stems from a study of blood T cell repertoires in COVID-19 (TCRdb year 2020). Regarding the study in general: The collaborator samples originated in the United States, Italy and Spain and spanned the acute and convalescent phases of COVID-19. The repertoires were released in a freely available public database intended as a resource for research on the immune response to SARS-CoV-2. Nearly every sample came with metadata listing a de-identified subject ID, COVID-19 status, age in years and sex. The material from the prospective study consisted of cDNA or gDNA derived from T cells, B-cell-depleted T cells, or PBMCs. HLA class I and class II types, where available, came from metadata supplied by the sample provider rather than from assay-based typing. Deeply sampled blood TCRbeta repertoires from subjects exposed to, actively infected with, or recovered from COVID-19 were included in the dataset. Samples were obtained from the ongoing ImmuneRACE study (first 160 participants) and from some 1,300 subjects provided by 6 global collaborators.

General study outcomes and caveats: The amount of clinical and demographic metadata varied by source and participant and was provided uncurated.

Whole blood was collected in K2EDTA tubes by collaborating institutions according to the institutions' own protocols. For TCRbeta analysis, collaborator samples were shipped as frozen whole blood, as isolated PBMCs, or as DNA extracted from either sample type. Between the V and J ends, shortened by 5 bases and 0 bases respectively, the junction contains 20 bases. The CDR3 covers 18 residues, taking in both the cysteine and the phenylalanine. Just the 54-base CDR3 DNA is kept, in frame starting at base 1. The germline V gene sets CDR1 to KGHDR and CDR2 to SFDVKD. TCRbeta CDR3 regions were amplified from genomic DNA by means of the immunoSEQ Assay, a bias-controlled multiplex PCR. The authors processed their data as follows. The number of nucleated cells in each sample was estimated from the amplification of reference gene primers within the assay. To quantify the absolute abundance of each unique TCRbeta CDR3 rearrangement, sequence reads were collapsed and filtered. For each sample, productive Simpson clonality was calculated by taking the square root of Simpson's diversity index across productive rearrangements. TCRdb took over this immuneACCESS table, retaining in-frame rearrangements with V and J assigned. Such tables are incomplete; in checked studies, under half of the missing clones stem from an unresolved V gene, and the remainder is unexplained. Clone size and V and J calls were adopted from that table, with D and trimming inferred from the DNA. The sample table shows about 50,000 clones, and approximately 91% are seen once. The ten largest account for about 8.9% of the sample.

The rearrangement joined TRBV24-1 to TRBJ2-3; the best D guess is TRBD1, with 6 bases matching. Material for sequencing was peripheral blood. This clonotype was obtained from an elderly woman with acute or convalescent COVID-19. The DNA is TGTGCCACCAGTGGGAGAGGTCAGGGGCCCATCAGCACAGATACGCAGTATTTT. Protein translation: CATSGRGQGPISTDTQYF.